The 23 T cell receptor beta chains in this list originate from one sample, sequenced in a study of T cells in Graves' hyperthyroidism and ophthalmopathy. Amplification yielded TCR beta CDR3 regions, with RNA transcripts as the source. HTBI primers were employed in a first-round RT-PCR of the TCR CDR3. TCRdb re-derived calls from the multiplex PCR reads in MiXCR, one entry per CDR3 protein. The sample includes 300,000 to 400,000 distinct CDR3 sequences, about 18% of them seen just once. Sequenced input: blood. The receptor set was obtained from a woman between 45 and 60 years old with Graves' hyperthyroidism.

This rearrangement joins TRBV19 to TRBJ1-1; tentatively, D is TRBD1 (6 bases). V was pared by 2 bases and J by 4 bases, with 14 bases between. Per the germline V gene, CDR1 is LNHDA and CDR2 is SQIVND (reference sequence). The CDR3 is made up of 15 amino acids. This chain's CDR3 is CASSIPGGHGTEAFF. The CDR3, as DNA: TGTGCCAGTAGTATACCGGGGGGGCATGGCACTGAAGCTTTCTTT. The full variable domain, its missing parts supplied by reference TRBV19 and TRBJ1-1, is DGGITQSPKYLFRKEGQNVTLSCEQNLNHDAMYWYRQDPGQGLRLIYYSQIVNDFQKGDIAEGYSVSREKKESFPLTVTSAQKNPTAFYLCASSIPGGHGTEAFFGQGTRLTVV.

This clonotype was seen a few times. This chain links TRBV28 with TRBJ1-5; no clear D. Trimming cost V 5 bases and J 0 bases, with 14 bases left between them. The CDR3 totals 16 residues. Germline V lookup: CDR1 MDHEN, CDR2 SYDVKM. The CDR3 coding sequence is TGTGCCAGCAGTCAAACTCCAGAGTATAGCAATCAGCCCCAGCATTTT. Amino acid sequence: CASSQTPEYSNQPQHF.

The V gene is TRBV7-6, the J gene TRBJ2-7; 9 bases line up with TRBD2. This CDR3 is 21 amino acids long. The V gene end was trimmed by 2 bases and the J gene end by 0 bases; junction bases not matched to a gene: 20. Germline V gene lookup returns CDR1 SGHVS and CDR2 FNYEAQ. Here the CDR3 DNA reads TGTGCCAGCAGCTTACCGGCCTCGACAGGGATGGCGGGAGGGGACTCCTACGAGCAGTACTTC. Amino acid sequence: CASSLPASTGMAGGDSYEQYF. The full variable domain, its missing parts supplied by reference TRBV7-6 and TRBJ2-7, is GAGVSQSPRYKVTKRGQDVALRCDPISGHVSLYWYRQALGQGPEFLTYFNYEAQQDKSGLPNDRFSAERPEGSISTLTIQRTEQRDSAMYRCASSLPASTGMAGGDSYEQYFGPGTRLTVT.

V usage is TRBV4-1 and J usage is TRBJ1-1; no clear D gene. In germline, CDR1 is MGHRA, CDR2 YSYEKL. The CDR3 covers 14 residues. V lost 4 bases, J lost 0 bases, and 9 bases lay in between. The chain's CDR3 is CASSRSQMNTEAFF. CDR3 bases: TGCGCCAGCAGCCGATCCCAGATGAACACTGAAGCTTTCTTT.

This clonotype was seen ten or more times. Written as DNA, the CDR3 is TGTGCCAGCAGTGAAGCGCTTCATGGCTACACCTTC. It translates to CASSEALHGYTF. The chain combines TRBV2 with TRBJ1-2; no definite D call. CDR3 length: 12 residues. Trimming shortened V by 0 bases and J by 6 bases, and 5 bases separated the two germline ends. Germline V gives CDR1 SNHLY, CDR2 FYNNEI.

In its sample, this clonotype was seen many times. The chain is built from TRBV10-3 and TRBJ2-7, with 13 bases aligning to TRBD2. Germline V CDR1 and CDR2: ENHRY, SYGVKD. The J segment lost 6 bases and the V segment lost 7 bases, leaving 9 bases of the junction unmatched. The CDR3 runs to 15 residues. The CDR3 loop reads CAITKGLAGESEQYF. The CDR3 DNA follows: TGTGCCATCACTAAAGGACTAGCGGGAGAGAGCGAGCAGTACTTC.

V and J are TRBV19 and TRBJ1-1; D unclear. V dropped 5 bases and J dropped 0 bases, with 7 bases sitting between them. The CDR3 loop spans 13 amino acids. Germline assignment: CDR1 LNHDA and CDR2 SQIVND (reference sequence). CDR3 amino acids: CASSQSLNTEAFF. For the CDR3, the DNA is TGTGCCAGTAGTCAATCACTGAACACTGAAGCTTTCTTT.

This clonotype occurred many times. The chain recombines TRBV30 with TRBJ2-7, with D tentatively TRBD2 (6 bases). The CDR3 length is 13 residues. V dropped 1 base and J dropped 5 bases, with 12 bases sitting between them. CDR1 is GTSNPN and CDR2 is SVGIG in the germline V gene (reference sequence). The CDR3 sequence is CAWSETSSHEQYF. CDR3 coding DNA: TGTGCCTGGAGTGAGACTAGTTCCCACGAGCAGTACTTC.

The V and J genes are TRBV19 and TRBJ2-1; D is perhaps TRBD2 (5 bases). Per germline, CDR1 LNHDA and CDR2 SQIVND (reference sequence). The V and J ends lost 2 bases and 6 bases respectively, with 17 bases between them. CDR3 size: 16 residues. In DNA form, the CDR3 reads TGTGCCAGTAGTATAATGGGGAGACGGACCCTCAATGAGCAGTTCTTC. Its protein is CASSIMGRRTLNEQFF.

This rearrangement joins TRBV5-4 to TRBJ1-2; D is perhaps TRBD1 (5 bases). Germline V gene sequence: CDR1 SGHNT, CDR2 YYREEE (reference sequence). This CDR3 is 15 amino acids long. Trimming shortened V by 1 base and J by 5 bases, and 15 bases separated the two germline ends. Written as DNA, the CDR3 is TGTGCCAGCAGCTTGCCTCCGGGGCAAGAGTATGGCTACACCTTC. Translating it yields CASSLPPGQEYGYTF.

The chain uses TRBV10-2 and TRBJ2-3; 9 bases map to TRBD1. The CDR3 contains 13 residues. Trimming at V came to 10 bases and at J to 1 base, leaving 3 bases not matched to a gene. Looked up from germline, CDR1 is WSHSY and CDR2 is SAAADI. This chain's CDR3 is CATWTGGTDTQYF. The CDR3 nucleotides are TGCGCCACATGGACAGGGGGCACAGATACGCAGTATTTT.

The genes are TRBV6-1 and TRBJ1-3; D is unresolved. Trimming shortened V by 2 bases and J by 0 bases, and 8 bases separated the two germline ends. Germline V gene data show CDR1 as MNHNS and CDR2 as SASEGT. The CDR3 totals 15 residues. The CDR3 sequence is CASSEPWISGNTIYF. In DNA, the CDR3 is TGTGCCAGCAGTGAACCGTGGATCTCTGGAAACACCATATATTTT.

This clonotype has a count of ten or more. The CDR3 bases are TGTGCCAGCAGTTTGGACAGGGTAGAACTAGCGGGAGACTACGAGCAGTACTTC. Translated, it gives CASSLDRVELAGDYEQYF. The chain has TRBV28 and TRBJ2-7; 11 positions agree with TRBD2. This CDR3 has 18 residues. V lost 3 bases to trimming and J lost 3 bases; unmatched junction nucleotides: 13. Germline CDR1 is MDHEN and CDR2 is SYDVKM. The full variable domain, with the rest looked up from reference TRBV28 and TRBJ2-7, is DVKVTQSSRYLVKRTGEKVFLECVQDMDHENMFWYRQDPGLGLRLIYFSYDVKMKEKGDIPEGYSVSREKKERFSLILESASTNQTSMYLCASSLDRVELAGDYEQYFGPGTRLTVT.

This clonotype was recorded a few times. The DNA for the CDR3 is TGTGCCAGCAGTTACCACCAGTCGAATACGCAGTATTTT. It encodes CASSYHQSNTQYF. The V and J genes are TRBV6-6 and TRBJ2-3; unclear D gene. CDR1 is MNHNY, CDR2 SVGAGI, per germline (reference sequence). Trimming stripped 2 bases from V and 7 bases from J, with 10 bases between. The CDR3 is made up of 13 amino acids.

Comments on this clonotype: One base away lies a much larger clone, so this may be a sequencing read error. The chain links TRBV3-1 to TRBJ1-4, with 7 nucleotides matching TRBD1. The germline V gene encodes CDR1 LGHDT and CDR2 YNNKEL (reference sequence). This CDR3 is 15 amino acids long. CDR3 residues: CASSSSDRLNERLFF. The CDR3 coding sequence is TGTGCCAGCAGCTCTTCGGACAGGTTAAATGAAAGACTGTTTTTT.

This clonotype was seen repeatedly, ten times or more. The chain carries TRBV18 and TRBJ2-1; 9 bases are a match to TRBD1. The V gene's germline CDR1 is KGHSH and CDR2 LQKENI. The CDR3 contains 13 residues. The V segment lost 3 bases and the J segment 7 bases; nucleotides outside the gene matches: 1. CDR3 DNA sequence: TGTGCCAGCTCACCGGACAGGGGTAATGAGCAGTTCTTC. Translating gives CASSPDRGNEQFF.

The J gene is TRBJ2-6, the V gene TRBV7-9; D ambiguous. CDR1 is SEHNR, CDR2 FQNEAQ, per germline (reference sequence). Trimming took off 1 base at V and 4 bases at J, with 8 bases between the two ends. The CDR3 runs 15 residues. The CDR3 nucleotides read TGTGCCAGCAGCTTAGGGGTGATGGGGGCCAACGTCCTGACTTTC. Protein: CASSLGVMGANVLTF. The whole variable domain, remainder taken from reference TRBV7-9 and TRBJ2-6, is DTGVSQNPRHKITKRGQNVTFRCDPISEHNRLYWYRQTLGQGPEFLTYFQNEAQLEKSRLLSDRFSAERPKGSFSTLEIQRTEQGDSAMYLCASSLGVMGANVLTFGAGSRLTVL.

This clonotype showed up many times. The chain recombines TRBV20-1 with TRBJ2-3, with 8 bases identical to TRBD1. This CDR3 contains 14 residues. Germline CDR1 is DFQATT and CDR2 is SNEGSKA (reference sequence). V shed 6 bases and J 4 bases; nucleotides not matched to a gene: 9. The CDR3 bases are TGCAGTGCCCTGGACAGGGTTAAGCCAGATACGCAGTATTTT. Its protein is CSALDRVKPDTQYF.

CDR3 nucleotide sequence: TGTGCCAGCAGCCAATCCGGGAGGGGGCCTGATACGCAGTATTTT. Translation: CASSQSGRGPDTQYF. V and J are TRBV14 and TRBJ2-3; D might be TRBD2 (8 bases). This CDR3 has 15 amino acids. Looked up from germline, CDR1 is SGHDN and CDR2 is FVKESK. V lost 2 bases and J 6 bases, leaving 15 bases between the germline ends. Drawing the rest from reference TRBV14 and TRBJ2-3, the complete variable domain is EAGVTQFPSHSVIEKGQTVTLRCDPISGHDNLYWYRRVMGKEIKFLLHFVKESKQDESGMPNNRFLAERTGGTYSTLKVQPAELEDSGVYFCASSQSGRGPDTQYFGPGTRLTVL.

The chain links TRBV20-1 to TRBJ1-2, with D possibly matching TRBD1 (5 bases). V gave up 6 bases and J gave up 2 bases, with 7 bases separating them. Per the germline V gene, CDR1 is DFQATT and CDR2 is SNEGSKA (reference sequence). The CDR3 covers 11 residues. The CDR3, as DNA: TGCAGTGCAGGGGAGAACTATGGCTACACCTTC. Amino acids: CSAGENYGYTF.

V gene TRBV10-2 combines with J gene TRBJ2-1; D remains ambiguous. This CDR3 is 10 amino acids long. V lost 10 bases and J lost 9, with 10 bases in between. The germline CDR1 and CDR2 sequences are WSHSY and SAAADI. The CDR3 DNA is TGCGCCACCAGATCCGGTGAGCAGTTCTTC. Its translation: CATRSGEQFF.

Ten or more counts support this clonotype. The genes are TRBV20-1 and TRBJ1-1, with a weak D call TRBD1 (5 bases). V was trimmed by 6 bases and J by 2 bases, leaving 13 bases between them. Germline CDR1 reads DFQATT; CDR2 reads SNEGSKA (reference sequence). This CDR3 spans 13 amino acids. The CDR3 is CSAKRDHNTEAFF. Written as DNA, the CDR3 is TGCAGTGCCAAGAGGGACCATAACACTGAAGCTTTCTTT.

V is TRBV4-1 and J is TRBJ1-1; perhaps TRBD1 as D (5 bases). The V gene's germline CDR1 is MGHRA and CDR2 YSYEKL. With 3 bases removed from V and 8 bases from J, the gap between germline ends came to 10 bases. This CDR3 is 12 amino acids long. The CDR3 coding sequence is TGCGCCAGCAGCCACCCAGCAGGGGAAGCTTTCTTT. Translation gives CASSHPAGEAFF.